This T cell receptor (beta chain) stems from a study of vaccination and CD4 T cells after COVID-19. Study-level information: There were six male and four female convalescents, and two of them were Hispanic.

The Oncomine TCR Beta short-read assay was what sequenced the DNA obtained from cultured CD4+ T cells. Using its own MiXCR run on the PCR reads, TCRdb lists one record per CDR3 protein. The data contain approximately 21,000 distinct CDR3 sequences, 47% of them singletons. The CDR3 totals 16 residues. V shed 4 bases and J 4 bases; nucleotides not matched to a gene: 9. The germline gives CDR1 ENHRY, CDR2 SYGVKD. A few counts support this clonotype. Its specificity is unknown. Treatment in this sample: roughly 10-day PBMC culture with coronavirus spike peptide pools or control peptides (ViraFEST assay). ViraFEST used peptide pools to expand antigen-specific T cells, then sequenced TCRs.

The origin of this receptor is a human donor with COVID-19. The rearrangement joins TRBV10-3 to TRBJ2-2; 7 nucleotides line up with TRBD2. The source material was cultured CD4+ T cells from blood. This CDR3 is CAISGELADFTGELFF. The DNA for the CDR3 is TGTGCCATCAGTGGGGAGCTAGCGGACTTCACCGGGGAGCTGTTTTTT.